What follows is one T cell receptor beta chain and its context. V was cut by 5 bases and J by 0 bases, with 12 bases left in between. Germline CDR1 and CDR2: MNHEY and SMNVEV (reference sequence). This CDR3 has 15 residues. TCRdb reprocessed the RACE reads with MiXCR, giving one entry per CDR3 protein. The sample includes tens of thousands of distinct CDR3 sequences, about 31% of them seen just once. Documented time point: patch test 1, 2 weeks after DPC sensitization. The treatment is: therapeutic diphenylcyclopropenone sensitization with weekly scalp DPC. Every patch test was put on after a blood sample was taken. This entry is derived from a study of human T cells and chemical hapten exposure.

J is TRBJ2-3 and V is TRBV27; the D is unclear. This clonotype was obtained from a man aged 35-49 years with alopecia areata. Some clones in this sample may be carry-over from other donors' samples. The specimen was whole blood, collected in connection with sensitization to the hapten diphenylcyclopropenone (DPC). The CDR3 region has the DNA TGTGCCAGCAGTCACGACTGGCGGAGCACAGATACGCAGTATTTT. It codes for CASSHDWRSTDTQYF.